Sequencing of this T cell receptor (beta chain) was carried out in a study of OX40 agonist ivuxolimab in advanced cancers. Study-wide findings and caveats: On average, CD8+ T cells had more expanded clones than CD4+.

Germline V gene data show CDR1 as SNHLY and CDR2 as FYNNEI. V shed 5 bases and J shed 1 base, with 12 bases lying between them. CDR3 length: 15 amino acids. On this clone itself: Its target is unknown.

Sequencing was performed with immunoSEQ multiplex PCR; in TCRdb, only in-frame clones are kept and a portion is missing. The sample has approximately 99,000 clones, roughly 95% seen once. This specimen consisted of CD4+ or CD8+ T cells sorted from blood, obtained in a trial of the OX40 agonist ivuxolimab. The source of this sequence is an adult with an advanced solid tumor such as melanoma, head and neck, liver or kidney cancer. The rearrangement joins TRBV2 to TRBJ1-5; tentatively, D is TRBD1 (5 bases). The CDR3 bases are TGTGCCAGCAGTCGGCAGGGAGGGAGCAATCAGCCCCAGCATTTT. Its translation is CASSRQGGSNQPQHF.